This T cell receptor (beta chain) appears in the sequencing data of a study of blood T cell repertoires in COVID-19. Across the whole study: COVID-19 samples, acute and convalescent, were from the United States, Italy and Spain. Sources were T cells, B-cell-depleted T cells, or PBMCs; the material itself was cDNA or gDNA.

This clone was found a few times. Original processing notes: How many nucleated cells were present was estimated from reference gene primer amplification. Repertoires were generated with immunoSEQ multiplex PCR, while TCRdb's copy carries only in-frame clones and drops some. That table furnishes V, J and clone size, whereas the DNA furnished D and trimming. The repertoire has about 140,000 clones, 80% to 90% of them found once; the top ten carry approximately 10%. The CDR3 covers 17 residues. Germline V gene data show CDR1 as KGHSH and CDR2 as LQKENI. Trimming removed 2 bases from V and 5 bases from J; junction bases left unmatched: 12.

The J gene is TRBJ1-5, the V gene TRBV18; 7 nucleotides align to TRBD1. The clonotype was recovered from a woman of 80 years or more with acute or convalescent COVID-19. The source material was peripheral blood. The CDR3 coding sequence is TGTGCCAGCTCACCAAAGGCAGGGACAGCCCTTTATCAGCCCCAGCATTTT. Amino acids: CASSPKAGTALYQPQHF.